This TCR beta chain was profiled in a study of OX40 agonist ivuxolimab in advanced cancers. Whole-study context: A history of anti-PD-1, anti-PD-L1 or anti-CTLA-4 therapy was acceptable, and approximately 40% had some. Partial response was recorded in three patients: one hepatocellular carcinoma and two cutaneous melanoma cases.

This CDR3 region has 15 residues. Germline V CDR1 and CDR2: SGHAT, FQNNGV. Trimming took 0 bases from V and 5 from J; bases not matched to a gene: 4. Data came from immunoSEQ multiplex PCR; TCRdb stores just in-frame clones and leaves some out. The sample lists roughly 80,000 clones, roughly 91% occurring once. The receptor was isolated from an adult with an advanced solid tumor such as melanoma, head and neck, liver or kidney cancer. The chain combines TRBV11-2 with TRBJ2-5, with 9 bases aligning to TRBD2. The sample here was CD4+ or CD8+ T cells sorted from blood, taken in a trial of the OX40 agonist ivuxolimab. The DNA for the CDR3 is TGTGCCAGCAGCTTAGAAGGGACTAGCTCGGAGACCCAGTACTTC. Amino acid sequence: CASSLEGTSSETQYF.